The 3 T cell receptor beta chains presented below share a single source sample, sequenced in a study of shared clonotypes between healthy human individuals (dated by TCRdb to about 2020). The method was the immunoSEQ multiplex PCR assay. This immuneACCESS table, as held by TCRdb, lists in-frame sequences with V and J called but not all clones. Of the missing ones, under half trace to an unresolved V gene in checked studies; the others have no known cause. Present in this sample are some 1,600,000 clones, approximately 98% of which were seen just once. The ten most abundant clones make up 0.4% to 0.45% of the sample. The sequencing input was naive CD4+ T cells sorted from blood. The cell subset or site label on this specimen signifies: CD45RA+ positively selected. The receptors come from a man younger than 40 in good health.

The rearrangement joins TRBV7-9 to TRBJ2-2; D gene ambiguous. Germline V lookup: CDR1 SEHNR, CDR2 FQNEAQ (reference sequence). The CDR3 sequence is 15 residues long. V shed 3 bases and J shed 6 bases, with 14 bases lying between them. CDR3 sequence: CASSFFGISPGELFF. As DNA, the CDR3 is TGTGCCAGCAGCTTTTTTGGCATTAGTCCCGGGGAGCTGTTTTTT. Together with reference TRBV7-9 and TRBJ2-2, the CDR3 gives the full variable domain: DTGVSQNPRHKITKRGQNVTFRCDPISEHNRLYWYRQTLGQGPEFLTYFQNEAQLEKSRLLSDRFSAERPKGSFSTLEIQRTEQGDSAMYLCASSFFGISPGELFFGEGSRLTVL.

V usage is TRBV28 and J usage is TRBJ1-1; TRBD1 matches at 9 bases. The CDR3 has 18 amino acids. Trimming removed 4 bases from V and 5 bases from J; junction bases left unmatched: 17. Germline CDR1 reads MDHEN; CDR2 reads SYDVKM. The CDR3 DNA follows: TGTGCCAGCAGTTCCGTTACAGGGGGCCGGTTCTTAGATACTGAAGCTTTCTTT. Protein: CASSSVTGGRFLDTEAFF.

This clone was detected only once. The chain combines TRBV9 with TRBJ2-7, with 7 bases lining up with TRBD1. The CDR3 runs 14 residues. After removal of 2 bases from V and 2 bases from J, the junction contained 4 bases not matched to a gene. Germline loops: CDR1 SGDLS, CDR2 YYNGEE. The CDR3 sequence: CASSVGTAAYEQYF. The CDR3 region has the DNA TGTGCCAGCAGCGTTGGGACAGCCGCCTACGAGCAGTACTTC.